This T cell receptor (beta chain) originates from a study of response to subunit inactivated influenza vaccine. The study, taken as a whole, reports: The study's authors posited that every seasonal influenza vaccination enlists few new T cells.

The J segment lost 8 bases and the V segment lost 4 bases, leaving 6 bases of the junction unmatched. CDR3 length equals 14 residues. Germline CDR1 and CDR2: SGHRS and YFSETQ. TCRdb independently ran MiXCR on the RT-PCR reads; one entry per CDR3 protein. The table shows approximately 300,000 distinct CDR3 sequences, with around 20% occurring only once. Turning to this clonotype: The antigen is undetermined.

This chain joins TRBV5-1 and TRBJ2-1; 10 bases align to TRBD2. The receptor comes from a man aged 50-75 years who received an inactivated influenza vaccine. The input for sequencing was PBMCs from blood, taken approximately 22 months after vaccination. The CDR3 DNA reads TGCGCCAGCAGCCAACGGACTAGCGGCGATGAGCAGTTCTTC. Translation gives CASSQRTSGDEQFF. Full variable domain (remainder filled in from reference TRBV5-1 and TRBJ2-1): KAGVTQTPRYLIKTRGQQVTLSCSPISGHRSVSWYQQTPGQGLQFLFEYFSETQRNKGNFPGRFSGRQFSNSRSEMNVSTLELGDSALYLCASSQRTSGDEQFFGPGTRLTVL.